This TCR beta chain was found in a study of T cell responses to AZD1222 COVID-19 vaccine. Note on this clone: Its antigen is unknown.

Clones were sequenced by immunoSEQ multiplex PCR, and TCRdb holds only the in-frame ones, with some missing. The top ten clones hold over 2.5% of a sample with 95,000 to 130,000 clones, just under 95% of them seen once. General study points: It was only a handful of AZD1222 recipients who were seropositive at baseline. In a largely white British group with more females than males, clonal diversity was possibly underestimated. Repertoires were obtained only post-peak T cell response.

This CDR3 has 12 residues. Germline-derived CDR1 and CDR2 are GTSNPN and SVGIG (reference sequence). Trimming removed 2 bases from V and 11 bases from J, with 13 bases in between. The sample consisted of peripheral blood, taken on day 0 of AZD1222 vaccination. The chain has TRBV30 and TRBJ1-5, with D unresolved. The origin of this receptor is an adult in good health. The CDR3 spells CAWSTDTLAQHF. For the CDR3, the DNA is TGTGCCTGGAGTACCGACACCTTGGCCCAGCATTTT.